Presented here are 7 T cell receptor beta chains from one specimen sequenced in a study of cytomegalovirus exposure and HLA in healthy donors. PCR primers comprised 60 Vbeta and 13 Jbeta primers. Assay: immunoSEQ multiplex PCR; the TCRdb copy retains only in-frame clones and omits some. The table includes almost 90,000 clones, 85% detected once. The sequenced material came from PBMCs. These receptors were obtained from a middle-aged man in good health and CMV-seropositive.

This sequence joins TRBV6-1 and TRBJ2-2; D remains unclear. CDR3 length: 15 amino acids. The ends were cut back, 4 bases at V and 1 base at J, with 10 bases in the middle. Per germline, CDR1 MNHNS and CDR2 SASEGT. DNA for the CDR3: TGTGCCAGCAGTGCGGCGCGGTTGAACACCGGGGAGCTGTTTTTT. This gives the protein CASSAARLNTGELFF.

CDR3 amino acids: CASSETDAYGYTF. DNA for the CDR3: TGTGCCAGCAGCGAGACAGACGCCTATGGCTACACCTTC. The chain employs TRBV7-9 and TRBJ1-2; possible D gene TRBD1, 5 bases. Trimming pared 5 bases from V and 4 bases from J, leaving 11 bases between. Germline V gene lookup returns CDR1 SEHNR and CDR2 FQNEAQ (reference sequence). The CDR3 runs to 13 residues.

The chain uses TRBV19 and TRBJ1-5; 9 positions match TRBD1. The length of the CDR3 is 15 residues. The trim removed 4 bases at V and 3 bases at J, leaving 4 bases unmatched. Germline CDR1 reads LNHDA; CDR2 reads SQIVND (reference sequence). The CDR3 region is CASSTRDRANQPQHF. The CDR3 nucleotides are TGTGCCAGTAGTACTCGGGACAGGGCCAATCAGCCCCAGCATTTT.

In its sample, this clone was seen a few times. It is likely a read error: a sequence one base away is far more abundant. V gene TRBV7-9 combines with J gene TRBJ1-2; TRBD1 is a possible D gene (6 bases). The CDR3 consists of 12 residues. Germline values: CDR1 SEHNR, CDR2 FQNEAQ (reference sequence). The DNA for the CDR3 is TGTTCCAGCAGCTTAGGAGGGGGAGGCTACACCTTC. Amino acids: CSSSLGGGGYTF. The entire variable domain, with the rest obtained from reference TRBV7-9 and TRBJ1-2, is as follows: DTGVSQNPRHKITKRGQNVTFRCDPISEHNRLYWYRQTLGQGPEFLTYFQNEAQLEKSRLLSDRFSAERPKGSFSTLEIQRTEQGDSAMYLCSSSLGGGGYTFGSGTRLTVV.

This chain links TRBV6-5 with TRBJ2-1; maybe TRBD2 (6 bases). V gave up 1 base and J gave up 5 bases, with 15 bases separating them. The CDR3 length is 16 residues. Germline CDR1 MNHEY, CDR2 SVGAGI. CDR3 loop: CASSYWGDSADNEQFF. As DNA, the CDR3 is TGTGCCAGCAGTTACTGGGGGGACTCCGCGGACAATGAGCAGTTCTTC.

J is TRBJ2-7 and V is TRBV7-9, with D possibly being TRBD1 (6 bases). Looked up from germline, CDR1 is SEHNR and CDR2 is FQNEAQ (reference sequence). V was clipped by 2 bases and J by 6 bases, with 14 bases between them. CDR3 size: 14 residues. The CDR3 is CASSLFETGGEQYF. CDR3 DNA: TGTGCCAGCAGCTTATTCGAGACAGGCGGCGAGCAGTACTTC.

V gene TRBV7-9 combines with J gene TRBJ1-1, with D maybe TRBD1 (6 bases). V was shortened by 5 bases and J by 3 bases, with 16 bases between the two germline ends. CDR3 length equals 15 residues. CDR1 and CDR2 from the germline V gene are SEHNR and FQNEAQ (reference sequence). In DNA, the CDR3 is TGTGCCAGCAGCCCCCTTGATGGACAGCACACTGAAGCTTTCTTT. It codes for CASSPLDGQHTEAFF.